One sample yielded the 17 T cell receptor beta chains listed below, sequenced in a study of identical twins. MiXCR, applied by TCRdb to the 5' RACE reads, yields one record per CDR3 protein. The sample shows under 300,000 distinct CDR3 sequences, around an eighth of them seen only once. What was sequenced was memory (CD45RO+) T cells sorted from blood. The receptors here all came from a woman aged 18-29 years in good health.

The chain couples TRBV9 to TRBJ2-1, with D perhaps TRBD1 (6 bases). Germline CDR1 SGDLS, CDR2 YYNGEE. This CDR3 is built from 15 residues. Trimming stripped 4 bases from V and 7 bases from J, with 18 bases between. CDR3 DNA: TGTGCCAGCAGCCCGCGCCCCCAACAGGGAAATGAGCAGTTCTTC. It translates to CASSPRPQQGNEQFF.

This clonotype has a handful of counts. V is TRBV20-1 and J is TRBJ2-3; 7 bases agree with TRBD2. Per germline, CDR1 DFQATT and CDR2 SNEGSKA (reference sequence). The CDR3 covers 15 residues. With V trimmed by 5 bases and J by 4 bases, 12 bases remained unmatched. The DNA of the CDR3 is TGCAGTGCTGGCCTAGGCGGGAGACCTCCAGATACGCAGTATTTT. This sequence encodes CSAGLGGRPPDTQYF.

The rearrangement uses TRBV9 and TRBJ1-2; tentative D call: TRBD1 (6 bases). Trimming removed 5 bases from V and 4 bases from J, with 12 bases in between. This CDR3 spans 13 amino acids. CDR1 is SGDLS and CDR2 is YYNGEE in the germline V gene. CDR3 residues: CASSGQSPYGYTF. The CDR3 bases are TGTGCCAGCAGTGGACAGTCTCCCTATGGCTACACCTTC.

This clonotype was recorded many times. The gene calls are TRBV20-1 and TRBJ2-2, with TRBD1 matching over 10 bases. This CDR3 spans 16 amino acids. After removal of 6 bases from V and 1 base from J, the junction contained 8 bases not matched to a gene. Germline-derived CDR1 and CDR2 are DFQATT and SNEGSKA (reference sequence). DNA of the CDR3: TGCAGTGCCCCAGACAGGGGGCATGTGAACACCGGGGAGCTGTTTTTT. Translation: CSAPDRGHVNTGELFF.

The V call is TRBV5-1, the J call TRBJ1-1, with 12 bases that match TRBD1. Germline CDR1 is SGHRS and CDR2 is YFSETQ. This CDR3 has 15 amino acids. Germline trimming cut 4 bases from V and 4 bases from J; bases unmatched to any gene: 5. Here the CDR3 DNA reads TGCGCCAGCAGCCCCGGGACAGGGGGCCCCACTGAAGCTTTCTTT. This gives the protein CASSPGTGGPTEAFF.

This clonotype was seen a handful of times. The genes are TRBV4-2 and TRBJ1-3; D is ambiguous. V lost 0 bases to trimming and J lost 1 base, with 1 base between them. Looked up from germline, CDR1 is LGHNA and CDR2 is YNFKEQ. The CDR3 is 13 residues long. CDR3 residues: CASSQESGNTIYF. CDR3 in DNA: TGTGCCAGCAGCCAAGAGTCTGGAAACACCATATATTTT.

The CDR3 DNA follows: TGTGCCAACCCGATAGCGACCGGCCCAGAGACCCAGTACTTC. Translation gives CANPIATGPETQYF. The chain carries TRBV6-8 and TRBJ2-5; TRBD2 is a possible D gene (5 bases). Looked up from germline, CDR1 is MNHGY and CDR2 is SAAAGT. The CDR3 totals 14 residues. The germline V and J ends were trimmed by 10 bases and 4 bases, with 19 bases remaining between them.

The chain combines TRBV6-6 with TRBJ1-1, with a possible D match to TRBD1 (5 bases). V was shortened by 2 bases and J by 7 bases, with 8 bases between the two germline ends. CDR3 size: 12 residues. Germline values: CDR1 MNHNY, CDR2 SVGAGI (reference sequence). The CDR3 coding sequence is TGTGCCAGCAGTTACGTGGGGGGTGAAGCTTTCTTT. As protein: CASSYVGGEAFF.

This clonotype was seen at least ten times. The chain has TRBV5-5 and TRBJ2-2; D perhaps matches TRBD2 (6 bases). Germline lookup yields CDR1 SGHKS and CDR2 YYEKEE (reference sequence). The CDR3 runs 16 residues. Trimming stripped 1 base from V and 2 bases from J, with 12 bases between. The CDR3 sequence: CASSLLLAKNTGELFF. The CDR3 nucleotides are TGTGCCAGCAGCTTGTTACTAGCTAAAAACACCGGGGAGCTGTTTTTT.

There are many counts of this clonotype. This chain connects TRBV5-1 to TRBJ2-1, with TRBD1 matching 7 bases. Germline V gene data show CDR1 as SGHRS and CDR2 as YFSETQ. V lost 4 bases and J lost 6; bases outside the gene matches: 13. The CDR3 sequence is 16 residues long. CDR3 nucleotide sequence: TGCGCCAGCAGCAAAAGAATCCGGGACAGAGTCAATGAGCAGTTCTTC. Translated, it gives CASSKRIRDRVNEQFF.

This clonotype was observed a handful of times. V usage is TRBV7-9 and J usage is TRBJ2-3; no definite D call. Germline V gene lookup returns CDR1 SEHNR and CDR2 FQNEAQ (reference sequence). V lost 2 bases, J lost 2 bases, and 17 bases lay in between. The length of the CDR3 is 17 residues. CDR3 loop: CASSLSLSRANTDTQYF. CDR3 nucleotides: TGTGCCAGCAGCTTATCGTTATCCCGGGCTAACACAGATACGCAGTATTTT. Together with reference TRBV7-9 and TRBJ2-3, the CDR3 gives the full variable domain: DTGVSQNPRHKITKRGQNVTFRCDPISEHNRLYWYRQTLGQGPEFLTYFQNEAQLEKSRLLSDRFSAERPKGSFSTLEIQRTEQGDSAMYLCASSLSLSRANTDTQYFGPGTRLTVL.

The chain links TRBV18 to TRBJ2-1, with D tentatively TRBD1 (7 bases). V was trimmed by 2 bases and J by 4 bases, leaving 12 bases between them. Per germline, CDR1 KGHSH and CDR2 LQKENI. The CDR3 contains 15 residues. DNA of the CDR3: TGTGCCAGCTCACCAGCGGGACAGCAATACAATGAGCAGTTCTTC. It yields the protein CASSPAGQQYNEQFF. The full variable domain, completed using reference TRBV18 and TRBJ2-1, is NAGVMQNPRHLVRRRGQEARLRCSPMKGHSHVYWYRQLPEEGLKFMVYLQKENIIDESGMPKERFSAEFPKEGPSILRIQQVVRGDSAAYFCASSPAGQQYNEQFFGPGTRLTVL.

This clonotype came up many times. The chain has TRBV5-1 and TRBJ1-3; D remains unclear. The CDR3 extends over 16 amino acids. The germline CDR1 and CDR2 sequences are SGHRS and YFSETQ. V shed 4 bases and J shed 0 bases, with 14 bases lying between them. The CDR3 region is CASSPREAYSGNTIYF. The CDR3 DNA sequence: TGCGCCAGCAGCCCCCGCGAGGCTTACTCTGGAAACACCATATATTTT.

This clonotype was picked up many times. J is TRBJ2-7 and V is TRBV5-1; D gene uncertain. The CDR3 is 17 residues long. V was shortened by 0 bases and J by 3 bases, with 19 bases between the two germline ends. In germline, CDR1 is SGHRS, CDR2 YFSETQ. CDR3 loop: CASSLDPLNGRVYEQYF. The CDR3, as DNA: TGCGCCAGCAGCTTGGACCCTTTAAACGGACGGGTCTACGAGCAGTACTTC.

This clonotype was picked up a small number of times. The V gene is TRBV9, the J gene TRBJ2-1; 12 nucleotides align to TRBD2. The CDR3 is 15 amino acids. J lost 5 bases, V lost 3 bases, and 3 bases had no gene match. Germline CDR1 reads SGDLS; CDR2 reads YYNGEE. The CDR3 bases are TGTGCCAGCAGCGCCAGGACTAGCGGGGACAATGAGCAGTTCTTC. As protein: CASSARTSGDNEQFF.

This clonotype has more than one count but fewer than ten. In DNA form, the CDR3 reads TGTGCCAGCAGTCCCCGATACCTTCGTACTAGCGGGAAGAGGGCTGAGCAGTTCTTC. This encodes CASSPRYLRTSGKRAEQFF. The J gene is TRBJ2-1, the V gene TRBV27, with 10 nucleotides matching TRBD2. The junction had 22 bases not matched to a gene; V was cut back by 5 bases and J by 9 bases. CDR1 is MNHEY, CDR2 SMNVEV, per germline (reference sequence). The CDR3 is 19 amino acids.

The chain is built from TRBV20-1 and TRBJ2-1, with 10 bases aligning to TRBD2. J gave up 3 bases and V 3 bases, and 5 bases lay outside the gene matches. The length of the CDR3 is 15 residues. The germline CDR1 and CDR2 sequences are DFQATT and SNEGSKA (reference sequence). The CDR3 protein is CSASLAGDLYNEQFF. The CDR3 nucleotides read TGCAGTGCTAGCCTAGCGGGAGATCTCTACAATGAGCAGTTCTTC.